This T cell receptor beta chain emerged from a study of T cells after yellow fever vaccination. Overall study findings and caveats: Highly abundant clonotypes carried over from the bulk population could end up in FACS-sorted repertoires as contaminants. Weaker, the secondary response peaked sooner, at day 5 versus 15.

5'RACE template switching added a universal primer site and UMIs to TCR cDNA. Using its own MiXCR run on the 5' RACE reads, TCRdb lists one record per CDR3 protein. The sample includes 450,000 to 550,000 distinct CDR3 sequences, about 19% seen only once; the top ten take 14%. The ends were cut back, 3 bases at V and 3 bases at J, with 9 bases in the middle. The CDR3 has 13 amino acids. A word on this clonotype: Its cognate antigen is unknown.

The sequences come from PBMCs, collected 15 days after the yellow fever booster vaccination. The receptor was isolated from a man aged 25 to 40 who received the YFV17D yellow fever vaccine. The chain uses TRBV12-3 or TRBV12-4 and TRBJ2-7, with unresolved D. In DNA form, the CDR3 reads TGTGCCAGCAGTTTCCTAGGGAACTACGAGCAGTACTTC. It specifies CASSFLGNYEQYF.